This T cell receptor (beta chain) was retrieved from a study of regulatory T cells in long-lasting Graves disease. Study observations and caveats: There were preferences for TRBV28, TRBJ1-2 and TRBJ2-5 in persistent disease. The number of shared public clonotypes was higher in persistent patients (2,741) than new patients (just over 950).

Remarks on this clonotype: Its antigen is currently unknown.

This CDR3 contains 16 residues. Germline assignment: CDR1 SGDLS and CDR2 YYNGEE. J was trimmed by 3 bases and V by 0 bases; bases with no gene match: 2. To make TCR beta libraries, researchers used iRepertoire HTBI primers and Arm-PCR of CDR3 regions. TCRdb itself ran the multiplex PCR reads through MiXCR, one entry per CDR3 protein. The top ten clones hold around 30% of a sample with some 340,000 distinct CDR3 sequences, approximately 23% of them seen once. The time point was: persistent/refractory GD, antithyroid drugs over 5 years with positive TRAb. The authors made the TCR library using RNA they extracted from PBMCs. Graves' disease diagnosis was established per American Thyroid Association guidelines. Patients all came to the study from an endocrinology department in Xi'an, China.

The chain combines TRBV9 with TRBJ2-7, with 14 bases aligning to TRBD2. This clonotype was sampled from a woman between 35 and 50 years old with Graves disease. Specimen: peripheral blood mononuclear cells (PBMCs), collected when the disease was refractory, from a patient treated with antithyroid drugs. The CDR3 loop reads CASSVGTSGRIYEQYF. CDR3 DNA sequence: TGTGCCAGCAGCGTAGGGACTAGCGGGAGGATCTACGAGCAGTACTTC. The full variable domain, with the rest looked up from reference TRBV9 and TRBJ2-7, is DSGVTQTPKHLITATGQRVTLRCSPRSGDLSVYWYQQSLDQGLQFLIQYYNGEERAKGNILERFSAQQFPDLHSELNLSSLELGDSALYFCASSVGTSGRIYEQYFGPGTRLTVT.